A selection of T cell receptor beta chains follows, all from one sample in a study of OX40 agonist ivuxolimab in advanced cancers. The protocol was immunoSEQ multiplex PCR, while the TCRdb copy is restricted to in-frame clones and leaves out a portion. In the table there are 30,000 to 45,000 clones, 79% of which are singletons. This specimen consisted of CD4+ or CD8+ T cells sorted from blood, obtained in a trial of the OX40 agonist ivuxolimab. The receptors were sampled from an adult with an advanced solid tumor such as melanoma, head and neck, liver or kidney cancer. Each CDR3 is given with its conserved first and last residue.

j_gene: TRBJ1-1; len: 13; v_gene: TRBV19; CDR3aa: CATRNRGGSEAFF
j_gene: TRBJ2-1; len: 16; v_gene: TRBV4-1; CDR3aa: CASSQGGGGDYNEQFF
j_gene: TRBJ1-1; len: 14; v_gene: TRBV19; CDR3aa: CASTVDRSGTEAFF
j_gene: TRBJ2-2; len: 13; v_gene: TRBV11-3; CDR3aa: CASSLNRPGELFF
j_gene: TRBJ1-3; len: 15; v_gene: TRBV18; CDR3aa: CASSRDAASGNTIYF
j_gene: TRBJ2-5; len: 16; v_gene: TRBV5-1; CDR3aa: CASSPGSGGLQETQYF
j_gene: TRBJ2-1; len: 14; v_gene: TRBV21-1; CDR3aa: CASNETDSTNEQFF
j_gene: TRBJ1-1; len: 15; v_gene: TRBV5-1; CDR3aa: CASSLDGGYNTEAFF
j_gene: TRBJ2-3; len: 14; v_gene: TRBV9; CDR3aa: CASSSGTYTDTQYF
j_gene: TRBJ2-1; len: 14; v_gene: TRBV4-2; CDR3aa: CASSLSHTYNEQFF
j_gene: TRBJ1-2; len: 11; v_gene: TRBV5-6; CDR3aa: CASSFKIGYTF
j_gene: TRBJ1-6; len: 16; v_gene: TRBV7-9; CDR3aa: CASSSPITGVGSPLHF
j_gene: TRBJ2-1; len: 15; v_gene: TRBV7-9; CDR3aa: CASSLGGGAYNEQFF
j_gene: TRBJ1-1; len: 12; v_gene: TRBV30; CDR3aa: CAWSGHTGGDFF
j_gene: TRBJ2-2; len: 15; v_gene: TRBV10-1; CDR3aa: CASRTTGSNTGELFF
j_gene: TRBJ2-7; len: 13; v_gene: TRBV19; CDR3aa: CASSASSQGEQYF
j_gene: TRBJ2-4; len: 16; v_gene: TRBV7-9; CDR3aa: CASSLVPGASQNIQYF
j_gene: TRBJ1-1; len: 13; v_gene: TRBV29-1; CDR3aa: CSVLGQMNTEAFF
j_gene: TRBJ2-3; len: 16; v_gene: TRBV11-1; CDR3aa: CASSLVGGPPTDTQYF